Given below is one T cell receptor (beta chain) in context. Its antigen is unknown. The data belong to a study of graft-versus-host responses after intestinal transplantation. Study-level background: Anti-thymocyte globulin induction was given to all recipients, followed by tacrolimus and steroids for three to four years.

The method was immunoSEQ multiplex PCR; TCRdb's version includes in-frame clones alone and lacks a portion of them. The sample contains about 54,000 clones, about 89% of which appear only once. Study observations and caveats: Analysis identified GvH clones in recipient marrow, with some appearing first in ileum or blood. The presence of high graft-versus-host to host-versus-graft clonal ratios in allografts characterized patients with graft-donor T cell macrochimerism.

This CDR3 is built from 14 residues. V was cut by 4 bases and J by 6 bases, with 13 bases left in between. The V gene's germline CDR1 is SGHKS and CDR2 YYEKEE (reference sequence). The receptor comes from a human patient who received an intestinal transplant, so some T cells may come from the graft donor. The V call is TRBV5-5, the J call TRBJ1-4, with D hard to call. Sequenced material: PBMCs, taken roughly 660 days after intestinal transplant. The CDR3 reads CASSPQWGDEKLFF. The CDR3 nucleotides are TGTGCCAGCAGCCCCCAATGGGGTGATGAAAAACTGTTTTTT.